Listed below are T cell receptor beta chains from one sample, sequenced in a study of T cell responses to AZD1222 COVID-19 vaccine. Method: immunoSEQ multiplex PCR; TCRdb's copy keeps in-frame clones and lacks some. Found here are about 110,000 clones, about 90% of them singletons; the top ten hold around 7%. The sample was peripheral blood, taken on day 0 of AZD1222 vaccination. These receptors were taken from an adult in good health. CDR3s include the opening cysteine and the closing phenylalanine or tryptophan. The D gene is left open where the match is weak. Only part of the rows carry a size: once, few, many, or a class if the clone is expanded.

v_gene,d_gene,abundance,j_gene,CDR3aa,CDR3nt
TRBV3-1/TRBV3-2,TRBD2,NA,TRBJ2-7,CASSQLASGGYEQYF,TGTGCCAGCAGCCAGTTGGCTAGCGGAGGCTACGAGCAGTACTTC
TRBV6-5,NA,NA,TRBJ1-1,CASSSPTEFSNTEAFF,TGTGCCAGCAGTTCCCCGACAGAATTTTCGAACACTGAAGCTTTCTTT
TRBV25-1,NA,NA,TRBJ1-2,CASSDSGTRTF,TGTGCCAGCAGCGACTCCGGGACTCGCACCTTC
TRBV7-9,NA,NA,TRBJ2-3,CASKIGPLERHSNTQYF,TGTGCCAGCAAAATAGGGCCCCTAGAGCGTCACTCTAATACGCAGTATTTT
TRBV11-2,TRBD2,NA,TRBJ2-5,CASSSGAGGPETQYF,TGTGCCAGCAGCTCCGGGGCGGGGGGGCCGGAGACCCAGTACTTC
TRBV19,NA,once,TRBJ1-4,CASETSGSNEKLFF,TGTGCCAGTGAGACATCGGGGTCTAATGAAAAACTGTTTTTT
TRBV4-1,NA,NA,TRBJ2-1,CASSPRRGGDYNEQFF,TGCGCCAGCAGCCCAAGACGCGGAGGGGACTACAATGAGCAGTTCTTC
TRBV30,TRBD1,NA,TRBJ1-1,CAWMSQGDTEAFF,TGTGCCTGGATGTCTCAGGGGGACACTGAAGCTTTCTTT
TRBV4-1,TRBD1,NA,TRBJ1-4,CASSLTGQVNEKLFF,TGCGCCAGCAGCCTCACCGGACAGGTTAATGAAAAACTGTTTTTT
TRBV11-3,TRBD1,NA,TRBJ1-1,CASSGTGEGTEAFF,TGTGCCAGCAGCGGTACAGGGGAAGGCACTGAAGCTTTCTTT
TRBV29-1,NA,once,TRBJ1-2,CSVEESPRWGYTF,TGCAGCGTTGAAGAGTCCCCGCGATGGGGCTACACCTTC
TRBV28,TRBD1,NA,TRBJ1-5,CASRGQGGEPQHF,TGTGCCAGCAGAGGACAGGGAGGGGAGCCCCAGCATTTT
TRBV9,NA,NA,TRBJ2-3,CASSVGDTQGTDTQYF,TGTGCCAGCAGCGTAGGGGACACCCAAGGCACAGATACGCAGTATTTT
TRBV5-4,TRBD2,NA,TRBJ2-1,CASSRTGLVKPVEQFF,TGTGCCAGCAGCAGGACGGGACTAGTGAAACCGGTAGAGCAGTTCTTC